The rows below give T cell receptor beta chains drawn from one sample of a study of OX40 agonist ivuxolimab in advanced cancers. Some clones are missing from TCRdb's copy, which holds only in-frame ones; the method was immunoSEQ multiplex PCR. Altogether 55,000 to 80,000 clones are present, about nine tenths being singletons, with the ten largest covering 1.3%. The sample was CD4+ or CD8+ T cells sorted from blood, taken in a trial of the OX40 agonist ivuxolimab. The receptors were gathered from an adult with an advanced solid tumor such as melanoma, head and neck, liver or kidney cancer. Both conserved end residues are part of each CDR3. The order of the fields is clone size, V gene, J gene, D gene, CDR3 protein, CDR3 DNA. A D gene is named only where the DNA matches it firmly. Clone size, where shown, is once, few, many, or a class for clones that have expanded.

size: NA
V: TRBV5-6
J: TRBJ2-7
D: NA
CDR3: CASSLLLRGNEQYF
DNA: TGTGCCAGCAGCCTCCTCCTTCGGGGAAACGAGCAGTACTTC

size: NA
V: TRBV4-1
J: TRBJ1-1
D: NA
CDR3: CASSQAQRNTEAFF
DNA: TGCGCCAGCAGCCAAGCGCAGAGGAACACTGAAGCTTTCTTT

size: NA
V: TRBV19
J: TRBJ1-1
D: NA
CDR3: CASSPGRGLGPNTEAFF
DNA: TGTGCCAGTAGTCCAGGGAGGGGGTTGGGGCCGAACACTGAAGCTTTCTTT

size: NA
V: TRBV6-5
J: TRBJ2-1
D: TRBD1
CDR3: CASRRTGAKNNEQFF
DNA: TGTGCCAGCAGACGCACAGGGGCCAAAAACAATGAGCAGTTCTTC

size: few
V: TRBV28
J: TRBJ1-1
D: NA
CDR3: CASSSNTEAFF
DNA: TGTGCCAGCAGTTCAAACACTGAAGCTTTCTTT

size: few
V: TRBV25-1
J: TRBJ2-3
D: TRBD1
CDR3: CASSSGQGSTDTQYF
DNA: TGTGCCAGCTCCTCCGGACAGGGTTCCACAGATACGCAGTATTTT

size: NA
V: TRBV2
J: TRBJ2-5
D: TRBD2
CDR3: CASRKTSGGAETQYF
DNA: TGTGCCAGCAGAAAGACTAGCGGGGGGGCGGAGACCCAGTACTTC

size: NA
V: TRBV21-1
J: TRBJ2-1
D: NA
CDR3: CAARRSGVSYNEQFF
DNA: TGTGCCGCCAGGAGGTCGGGAGTCTCCTACAATGAGCAGTTCTTC

size: NA
V: TRBV6-1
J: TRBJ2-7
D: TRBD1
CDR3: CASKTGGYLSYEQYF
DNA: TGTGCCAGCAAGACAGGGGGATATCTCTCCTACGAGCAGTACTTC

size: NA
V: TRBV19
J: TRBJ1-4
D: TRBD1
CDR3: CASSLATGGLREKLFF
DNA: TGTGCCAGTAGTCTCGCGACAGGGGGATTACGTGAAAAACTGTTTTTT

size: NA
V: TRBV11-1
J: TRBJ2-7
D: NA
CDR3: CASSRLSGGPYEQYF
DNA: TGTGCCAGCAGCAGACTTAGCGGAGGCCCCTACGAGCAGTACTTC

size: NA
V: TRBV5-1
J: TRBJ2-5
D: NA
CDR3: CASSLGDQETQYF
DNA: TGCGCCAGCAGCTTAGGTGATCAAGAGACCCAGTACTTC

size: few
V: TRBV10-3
J: TRBJ2-7
D: NA
CDR3: CAISESTEQYF
DNA: TGTGCCATCAGTGAAAGTACCGAGCAGTACTTC

size: NA
V: TRBV19
J: TRBJ1-3
D: NA
CDR3: CASSSTANSGNTIYF
DNA: TGTGCCAGTAGTTCGACAGCTAACTCTGGAAACACCATATATTTT

size: NA
V: TRBV27
J: TRBJ2-7
D: NA
CDR3: CASSPQAGRPGEQYF
DNA: TGTGCCAGCAGCCCTCAGGCGGGCCGGCCGGGGGAGCAGTACTTC

size: NA
V: TRBV7-2
J: TRBJ2-1
D: NA
CDR3: CASSSSGLDEQFF
DNA: TGTGCCAGCAGCTCCAGTGGGCTAGATGAGCAGTTCTTC

size: few
V: TRBV4-1
J: TRBJ1-1
D: NA
CDR3: CASSQQEGTEAFF
DNA: TGCGCCAGCAGCCAACAGGAGGGCACTGAAGCTTTCTTT

size: NA
V: TRBV27
J: TRBJ2-7
D: NA
CDR3: CASSLGQGNEQYF
DNA: TGTGCCAGCAGTTTAGGCCAGGGCAACGAGCAGTACTTC

size: NA
V: TRBV2
J: TRBJ1-1
D: NA
CDR3: CASSEEKNTEAFF
DNA: TGTGCCAGCAGTGAAGAGAAGAACACTGAAGCTTTCTTT

size: NA
V: TRBV4-1
J: TRBJ1-2
D: NA
CDR3: CASSQDVEIYGYTF
DNA: TGCGCCAGCAGCCAAGATGTGGAAATCTATGGCTACACCTTC

size: once
V: TRBV28
J: TRBJ1-2
D: TRBD1
CDR3: CASRPPGQGDYGYTF
DNA: TGTGCCAGCAGGCCACCGGGACAGGGCGACTATGGCTACACCTTC

size: NA
V: TRBV7-9
J: TRBJ1-2
D: TRBD1
CDR3: CASSGGVGTVINYGYTF
DNA: TGTGCCAGCAGCGGAGGGGTAGGGACAGTGATAAACTATGGCTACACCTTC

size: NA
V: TRBV5-1
J: TRBJ2-7
D: TRBD2
CDR3: CASSNPSGAYEQYF
DNA: TGCGCCAGCAGCAACCCTAGCGGGGCTTACGAGCAGTACTTC

size: NA
V: TRBV29-1
J: TRBJ1-2
D: TRBD1
CDR3: CSVATGGAYYGYTF
DNA: TGCAGCGTGGCGACAGGGGGCGCCTACTATGGCTACACCTTC

size: NA
V: TRBV30
J: TRBJ1-1
D: TRBD1
CDR3: CALTGENTEAFF
DNA: TGTGCCTTGACAGGGGAGAACACTGAAGCTTTCTTT

size: NA
V: TRBV11-2
J: TRBJ2-1
D: NA
CDR3: CASNPSGGGDEQFF
DNA: TGTGCCAGCAATCCATCCGGCGGGGGCGATGAGCAGTTCTTC

size: NA
V: TRBV11-1
J: TRBJ1-2
D: NA
CDR3: CASSLAEGDYGYTF
DNA: TGTGCCAGCAGCTTAGCTGAGGGTGACTATGGCTACACCTTC

size: once
V: TRBV18
J: TRBJ1-5
D: NA
CDR3: CASSGSTIVNQPQHF
DNA: TGTGCCAGCTCAGGGTCAACCATTGTAAATCAGCCCCAGCATTTT

size: NA
V: TRBV11-2
J: TRBJ1-1
D: NA
CDR3: CASSFRVKAEAFF
DNA: TGTGCCAGCAGCTTCAGGGTAAAGGCTGAAGCTTTCTTT

size: NA
V: TRBV19
J: TRBJ1-5
D: NA
CDR3: CASSKGGGNQPQHF
DNA: TGTGCCAGTAGCAAGGGTGGGGGCAATCAGCCCCAGCATTTT

size: NA
V: TRBV7-3
J: TRBJ2-2
D: TRBD1
CDR3: CASSLSGTGGTTGELFF
DNA: TGTGCCAGCAGCTTAAGTGGGACAGGGGGCACCACCGGGGAGCTGTTTTTT

size: NA
V: TRBV6-1
J: TRBJ2-3
D: NA
CDR3: CASSEGSSPDTQYF
DNA: TGTGCCAGCAGTGAGGGTTCGAGTCCGGATACGCAGTATTTT

size: NA
V: TRBV18
J: TRBJ1-2
D: NA
CDR3: CASSPPNRDGYGYTF
DNA: TGTGCCAGCTCACCACCGAACAGGGATGGATATGGCTACACCTTC

size: few
V: TRBV10-1
J: TRBJ2-3
D: NA
CDR3: CASSVNTDTQYF
DNA: TGCGCCAGCAGTGTGAACACAGATACGCAGTATTTT

size: NA
V: TRBV18
J: TRBJ1-1
D: TRBD1
CDR3: CASSQASRDRDNTEAFF
DNA: TGTGCCAGCTCCCAAGCCTCCCGGGACAGGGATAACACTGAAGCTTTCTTT

size: NA
V: TRBV10-1
J: TRBJ1-1
D: NA
CDR3: CASRQGRDTEAFF
DNA: TGCGCCAGCAGACAGGGAAGAGACACTGAAGCTTTCTTT

size: NA
V: TRBV6-5
J: TRBJ2-7
D: TRBD1
CDR3: CASRWGTGTEQYF
DNA: TGTGCCAGCAGGTGGGGGACAGGGACCGAGCAGTACTTC

size: NA
V: TRBV5-4
J: TRBJ2-2
D: NA
CDR3: CAVSLPQKANTGELFF
DNA: TGTGCCGTCTCACTACCGCAAAAGGCGAACACCGGGGAGCTGTTTTTT

size: NA
V: TRBV28
J: TRBJ1-1
D: TRBD1
CDR3: CASSRPTGGNTEAFF
DNA: TGTGCCAGCAGTCGTCCAACAGGGGGTAACACTGAAGCTTTCTTT

size: NA
V: TRBV28
J: TRBJ2-7
D: NA
CDR3: CASSASAIHEQYF
DNA: TGTGCCAGCAGTGCTAGCGCTATCCACGAGCAGTACTTC

size: NA
V: TRBV5-8
J: TRBJ1-5
D: NA
CDR3: CASSFGVVSNQPQHF
DNA: TGTGCCAGCAGCTTTGGGGTGGTTAGCAATCAGCCCCAGCATTTT

size: NA
V: TRBV6-5
J: TRBJ1-2
D: TRBD1
CDR3: CASNRQGGSGGYTF
DNA: TGTGCCAGCAACCGACAGGGAGGCTCAGGAGGCTACACCTTC

size: once
V: TRBV5-6
J: TRBJ2-6
D: NA
CDR3: CASSFQGRSGANVLTF
DNA: TGTGCCAGCAGCTTCCAGGGGCGATCTGGGGCCAACGTCCTGACTTTC

size: once
V: TRBV5-8
J: TRBJ2-5
D: NA
CDR3: CASSVPSAGKETQYF
DNA: TGTGCCAGCAGCGTCCCTTCAGCAGGGAAAGAGACCCAGTACTTC

size: NA
V: TRBV10-1
J: TRBJ2-2
D: NA
CDR3: CASMAGDNGELFF
DNA: TGCGCCAGCATGGCAGGGGATAACGGGGAGCTGTTTTTT

size: NA
V: TRBV18
J: TRBJ2-7
D: NA
CDR3: CASSQAGAGEYEQYF
DNA: TGTGCCAGCTCACAGGCAGGGGCGGGGGAATACGAGCAGTACTTC

size: NA
V: TRBV10-1
J: TRBJ2-2
D: TRBD2
CDR3: CASSDVPGTSPTGELFF
DNA: TGCGCCAGCAGTGATGTTCCCGGGACTAGTCCTACCGGGGAGCTGTTTTTT

size: NA
V: TRBV28
J: TRBJ2-6
D: NA
CDR3: CASSLKGAGANVLTF
DNA: TGTGCCAGCAGCCTCAAGGGGGCTGGGGCCAACGTCCTGACTTTC

size: NA
V: TRBV4-2
J: TRBJ2-1
D: NA
CDR3: CASSQGKRDNEQFF
DNA: TGTGCCAGCAGCCAAGGTAAAAGGGACAATGAGCAGTTCTTC

size: NA
V: TRBV23-1
J: TRBJ1-6
D: NA
CDR3: CASSQLNSPLHF
DNA: TGCGCCAGCAGTCAGTTGAATTCACCCCTCCACTTT

size: NA
V: TRBV25-1
J: TRBJ1-5
D: NA
CDR3: CASSLRDNQPQHF
DNA: TGTGCCAGCAGTCTACGGGACAATCAGCCCCAGCATTTT

size: NA
V: TRBV11-2
J: TRBJ2-7
D: TRBD1
CDR3: CASRGTGSNEQYF
DNA: TGTGCCAGCCGGGGGACAGGGTCGAACGAGCAGTACTTC

size: few
V: TRBV4-2
J: TRBJ1-5
D: TRBD1
CDR3: CASSQTGEPQHF
DNA: TGTGCCAGCAGCCAGACAGGGGAGCCCCAGCATTTT

size: NA
V: TRBV5-4
J: TRBJ2-1
D: TRBD1
CDR3: CASSRDRGGKNEQFF
DNA: TGTGCCAGCAGCCGGGACAGGGGAGGAAAAAATGAGCAGTTCTTC

size: NA
V: TRBV6-6
J: TRBJ2-7
D: TRBD2
CDR3: CASRPREGGSYEQYF
DNA: TGTGCCAGCAGACCTCGGGAGGGGGGTTCCTACGAGCAGTACTTC

size: NA
V: TRBV5-1
J: TRBJ2-7
D: TRBD1
CDR3: CASSSPGQRSYEQYF
DNA: TGCGCCAGCAGCTCGCCGGGACAGCGCTCCTACGAGCAGTACTTC

size: NA
V: TRBV29-1
J: TRBJ2-1
D: NA
CDR3: CSALVHQRRDNEQFF
DNA: TGCAGCGCCCTGGTCCACCAGCGGCGAGACAATGAGCAGTTCTTC

size: NA
V: TRBV27
J: TRBJ1-1
D: NA
CDR3: CASSFTGYTEAFF
DNA: TGTGCCAGCAGTTTCACAGGGTACACTGAAGCTTTCTTT

size: NA
V: TRBV5-1
J: TRBJ2-1
D: NA
CDR3: CASSPKSRAGYNEQFF
DNA: TGCGCCAGCAGCCCAAAATCCAGGGCGGGCTACAATGAGCAGTTCTTC